The 29 T cell receptor beta chains presented below share a single source sample, sequenced in a study of CD8 T cells in ankylosing spondylitis. Their specific antigens are unknown. TCRdb re-derived calls from the 5' RACE reads in MiXCR, one entry per CDR3 protein. The sample shows about 200,000 distinct CDR3 sequences, about 7.3% of them seen only once. Findings and caveats of the study: A motif of 7 to 9 highly homologous TCR beta variants was seen as apparently characteristic of ankylosing spondylitis blood.

The sequencing sample was made of blood, either unsorted or a sorted T cell fraction (not recorded which). These receptors came from a male donor with ankylosing spondylitis.

This clonotype was found many times. The rearrangement uses TRBV7-9 and TRBJ2-1; tentative D call: TRBD1 (6 bases). Germline CDR1 SEHNR, CDR2 FQNEAQ (reference sequence). The V end lost 2 bases, the J end lost 5 bases, and 16 bases lay between the germline ends. This CDR3 spans 16 amino acids. CDR3 region: CASSLSTGISNNEQFF. The CDR3 DNA reads as TGTGCCAGCAGCTTAAGTACAGGGATTTCAAACAATGAGCAGTTCTTC.

In its sample, this clonotype was seen many times. The V gene is TRBV28, the J gene TRBJ1-5; D remains ambiguous. V lost 0 bases and J lost 5, with 20 bases in between. The CDR3 is 18 residues long. Germline V CDR1 and CDR2: MDHEN, SYDVKM. CDR3 sequence reads: CASSLWGWETSPDQPQHF. The CDR3 nucleotides are TGTGCCAGCAGTTTATGGGGATGGGAGACATCCCCGGATCAGCCCCAGCATTTT.

This clonotype was counted many times. The chain carries TRBV10-3 and TRBJ2-7; D is unclear. The V and J ends lost 2 bases and 3 bases respectively, with 8 bases between them. The germline V gene encodes CDR1 ENHRY and CDR2 SYGVKD. This CDR3 comprises 13 residues. CDR3 residues: CAISEGYGYEQYF. The CDR3 bases are TGTGCCATCAGTGAGGGATATGGCTACGAGCAGTACTTC.

This clonotype was seen many times. The V and J genes are TRBV28 and TRBJ2-7; D is uncertain. V was cut by 6 bases and J by 4 bases, with 19 bases left in between. This CDR3 spans 15 amino acids. The germline V gene has CDR1 MDHEN and CDR2 SYDVKM. The CDR3 loop reads CASSHPRLKGYEQYF. CDR3 nucleotides: TGTGCCAGCAGCCATCCACGCCTGAAAGGTTACGAGCAGTACTTC.

This clonotype showed up just a few times. The chain uses TRBV4-2 and TRBJ2-2; the D is unclear. Trimming took 4 bases from V and 0 from J, leaving 18 bases between them. The CDR3 covers 18 residues. Germline V CDR1 and CDR2: LGHNA, YNFKEQ. The CDR3 nucleotides are TGTGCCAGCAGCCCCTTCCTGGGAACGGACCCGAACACCGGGGAGCTGTTTTTT. This sequence encodes CASSPFLGTDPNTGELFF.

This clonotype was observed at least ten times. This chain uses TRBV29-1 with TRBJ2-1; D not certain. The ends were cut back, 0 bases at V and 4 bases at J, with 1 base in the middle. CDR3 length: 11 residues. Per the germline V gene, CDR1 is SQVTM and CDR2 is ANQGSEA. CDR3 protein: CSVEEYNEQFF. CDR3 sequence (DNA): TGCAGCGTTGAAGAGTACAATGAGCAGTTCTTC.

This clonotype was observed at least ten times. V is TRBV6-1 and J is TRBJ2-5; no clear D. CDR1 and CDR2 (germline): MNHNS, SASEGT. This CDR3 comprises 14 residues. Trimming pared 6 bases from V and 1 base from J, leaving 12 bases between. The CDR3 region is CASSLMTPQETQYF. CDR3 DNA: TGTGCCAGCAGCCTTATGACACCCCAAGAGACCCAGTACTTC.

This clonotype appeared many times. This chain links TRBV5-1 with TRBJ1-2; D remains unclear. The V gene's germline CDR1 is SGHRS and CDR2 YFSETQ. Trimming pared 3 bases from V and 8 bases from J, leaving 20 bases between. The CDR3 length is 15 residues. DNA for the CDR3: TGCGCCAGCAGCTACCGTAGCCAAGAGGTCGTGGGCTACACCTTC. This codes for CASSYRSQEVVGYTF. Full variable domain (outside the CDR3, taken from reference TRBV5-1 and TRBJ1-2): KAGVTQTPRYLIKTRGQQVTLSCSPISGHRSVSWYQQTPGQGLQFLFEYFSETQRNKGNFPGRFSGRQFSNSRSEMNVSTLELGDSALYLCASSYRSQEVVGYTFGSGTRLTVV.

This clonotype has a handful of counts. This sequence joins TRBV7-8 and TRBJ2-1, with a tentative D call TRBD2 (6 bases). Germline V gene sequence: CDR1 SGHVS, CDR2 FQNEAQ. Trimming stripped 5 bases from V and 2 bases from J, with 13 bases between. The CDR3 sequence is 15 residues long. The CDR3, as DNA: TGTGCCAGCAGCGGACGACTAGGCACCTACAATGAGCAGTTCTTC. Its translation is CASSGRLGTYNEQFF.

This clonotype showed up many times. The chain recombines TRBV6-5 with TRBJ1-1; D remains unclear. The V and J ends lost 0 bases and 1 base respectively, with 9 bases between them. The germline V gene has CDR1 MNHEY and CDR2 SVGAGI. This CDR3 has 15 amino acids. CDR3: CASSYSPRQNTEAFF. For the CDR3, the DNA is TGTGCCAGCAGTTACTCCCCTCGGCAGAACACTGAAGCTTTCTTT.

This clonotype was found many times. V is TRBV2 and J is TRBJ2-6; D is possibly TRBD1 (6 bases). The V gene's germline CDR1 is SNHLY and CDR2 FYNNEI. V was clipped by 7 bases and J by 0 bases, with 10 bases between them. The CDR3 sequence is 15 residues long. CDR3 nucleotide sequence: TGTGCCAGCATCGGACAGCTCTCTGGGGCCAACGTCCTGACTTTC. Translated: CASIGQLSGANVLTF.

This clonotype came up many times. The chain links TRBV3-1 to TRBJ2-3; D possibly corresponds to TRBD1 (6 bases). V was trimmed by 1 base and J by 2 bases, leaving 16 bases between them. Germline V lookup: CDR1 LGHDT, CDR2 YNNKEL (reference sequence). The CDR3 spans 17 residues. CDR3 protein: CASSQGHWGPSTDTQYF. In nucleotides, the CDR3 is TGTGCCAGCAGCCAAGGGCACTGGGGGCCATCCACAGATACGCAGTATTTT.

The table lists this clonotype with many counts. The chain is built from TRBV4-3 and TRBJ1-2; tentative D call: TRBD1 (6 bases). The length of the CDR3 is 15 residues. The germline CDR1 and CDR2 sequences are LGHNA and YSLEER. Trimming removed 3 bases from V and 4 bases from J, with 15 bases in between. This CDR3 is CASSQNRGGVYGYTF. The DNA for the CDR3 is TGCGCCAGCAGCCAGAATAGGGGGGGCGTCTATGGCTACACCTTC.

This clonotype was counted at least ten times. V and J are TRBV6-1 and TRBJ2-3, with D possibly being TRBD1 (6 bases). Germline assignment: CDR1 MNHNS and CDR2 SASEGT. V shed 4 bases and J shed 1 base, with 18 bases lying between them. The CDR3 has 17 amino acids. The CDR3 DNA is TGTGCCAGCAGTGCCCAAACACAGGGCCTGGGCACAGATACGCAGTATTTT. It encodes CASSAQTQGLGTDTQYF.

In its sample, this clonotype was seen many times. This chain connects TRBV7-9 to TRBJ2-5; TRBD1 matches at 9 bases. CDR1 and CDR2 from the germline V gene are SEHNR and FQNEAQ (reference sequence). Trimming at V came to 4 bases and at J to 6 bases, leaving 9 bases not matched to a gene. This CDR3 is built from 15 residues. This CDR3 is CASSSPGQGAKTQYF. Here the CDR3 DNA reads TGTGCCAGCAGCTCCCCGGGACAGGGTGCGAAGACCCAGTACTTC.

V and J are TRBV29-1 and TRBJ2-2; D call uncertain. The V end lost 5 bases, the J end lost 1 base, and 5 bases lay between the germline ends. The germline V gene encodes CDR1 SQVTM and CDR2 ANQGSEA. The CDR3 covers 12 residues. This CDR3 reads CSVSRNTGELFF. CDR3 in DNA: TGCAGCGTTTCCCGGAACACCGGGGAGCTGTTTTTT.

At least ten counts were recorded for this clonotype. The rearrangement uses TRBV12-3 or TRBV12-4 and TRBJ2-1; D remains unclear. The CDR3 loop spans 15 amino acids. Trimming stripped 5 bases from V and 9 bases from J, with 20 bases between. The CDR3 DNA sequence: TGTGCCAGCAGTAACCTTCTACGGGCAGTGAGTGAGCAGTTCTTC. Its protein is CASSNLLRAVSEQFF.

A remark on this clonotype: This may be a read error, as it is one base from a much larger clone. V and J are TRBV20-1 and TRBJ2-5; 11 positions agree with TRBD2. J gave up 4 bases and V 7 bases, and 20 bases lay outside the gene matches. CDR3 length: 18 amino acids. The germline V gene encodes CDR1 DFQATT and CDR2 SNEGSKA (reference sequence). Written as DNA, the CDR3 is TGCAGTGTTACGCGAGGTTGTAGCGGGAGGGCCGAGAGAGAGACCCAGTACTTC. It codes for CSVTRGCSGRAERETQYF.

This chain's CDR3 is CASSPRDRVGHTEAFF. In DNA, the CDR3 is TGTGCCAGCAGCCCCAGGGACAGGGTGGGCCACACTGAAGCTTTCTTT. This chain uses TRBV7-9 with TRBJ1-1; TRBD1 matches 9 bases. CDR1 and CDR2 (germline): SEHNR, FQNEAQ (reference sequence). With 5 bases clipped from V and 3 bases from J, the junction kept 10 bases outside the gene matches. This CDR3 is 16 amino acids long.

This clonotype has at least ten counts. This sequence joins TRBV7-9 and TRBJ1-5; D is uncertain. The CDR3 is 12 residues long. Trimming stripped 2 bases from V and 6 bases from J, with 5 bases between. Germline assignment: CDR1 SEHNR and CDR2 FQNEAQ (reference sequence). Here the CDR3 reads CASSLSTQPQHF. The CDR3, as DNA: TGTGCCAGCAGCTTATCCACTCAGCCCCAGCATTTT.

There are a few counts of this clonotype. The CDR3 DNA is TGCAGTGCTAGAGTTTTCGGACTAGCGGGAGGGATGCAGTACTTC. Amino acid sequence: CSARVFGLAGGMQYF. The chain combines TRBV20-1 with TRBJ2-7; 15 bases map to TRBD2. Germline CDR1 DFQATT, CDR2 SNEGSKA (reference sequence). The CDR3 loop spans 15 amino acids. V was clipped by 1 base and J by 9 bases; unmatched bases: 7.

This clonotype was found a few times. The chain is built from TRBV4-3 and TRBJ2-1; 8 nucleotides match TRBD2. V trimming: 4 bases; J trimming: 0 bases; junction bases outside the gene matches: 11. The CDR3 covers 18 residues. Germline CDR1 LGHNA, CDR2 YSLEER. CDR3 nucleotides: TGCGCCAGCAGCCGAATAAGTCATGCGGGAGGCTCCTACAATGAGCAGTTCTTC. Encoded protein: CASSRISHAGGSYNEQFF.

Many counts were recorded for this clonotype. The gene calls are TRBV7-9 and TRBJ2-7, with D possibly being TRBD1 or TRBD2 (6 bases each). Trimming stripped 4 bases from V and 1 base from J, with 17 bases between. This CDR3 region has 16 residues. Germline lookup yields CDR1 SEHNR and CDR2 FQNEAQ (reference sequence). This chain's CDR3 is CASSSPGAQRSYEQYF. The DNA of the CDR3 is TGTGCCAGCAGCTCCCCGGGGGCCCAACGTTCCTACGAGCAGTACTTC.

This clonotype was seen many times. This chain connects TRBV15 to TRBJ2-1; D is undetermined. The CDR3 runs to 17 residues. The germline V gene has CDR1 LNHNV and CDR2 YYDKDF (reference sequence). Trimming took off 3 bases at V and 0 bases at J, with 15 bases between the two ends. The CDR3 nucleotides read TGTGCCACCAGCAGCCTTCATACTGATAGCTCCTACAATGAGCAGTTCTTC. Protein: CATSSLHTDSSYNEQFF.

This clonotype was detected ten times or more. The genes are TRBV27 and TRBJ1-6, with a possible D match to TRBD1 (5 bases). The CDR3 totals 15 residues. Germline CDR1 is MNHEY and CDR2 is SMNVEV (reference sequence). The V gene lost 6 bases and the J gene lost 6 bases, with 15 bases spanning the gap. CDR3 amino acids: CASSTRNGGNSPLHF. CDR3 nucleotides: TGTGCCAGCAGCACCCGGAACGGGGGTAATTCACCCCTCCACTTT.

Ten or more counts support this clonotype. V is TRBV20-1 and J is TRBJ2-7, with a tentative D call TRBD1 (6 bases). The CDR3 sequence is 11 residues long. Germline CDR1 is DFQATT and CDR2 is SNEGSKA (reference sequence). V dropped 2 bases and J dropped 7 bases, with 9 bases sitting between them. The CDR3 is CSARWGREQYF. The DNA of the CDR3 is TGCAGTGCTAGATGGGGGCGGGAGCAGTACTTC.

There are many counts of this clonotype. The chain couples TRBV27 to TRBJ2-7; 8 positions agree with TRBD2. Germline values: CDR1 MNHEY, CDR2 SMNVEV (reference sequence). The V and J ends lost 6 bases and 3 bases, in that order; junction bases with no gene match: 4. The CDR3 contains 13 residues. CDR3 nucleotide sequence: TGTGCCAGCAGAACGGGGGGGGGCTACGAGCAGTACTTC. It yields the protein CASRTGGGYEQYF.

The rearrangement links TRBV28 to TRBJ2-7; 11 positions match TRBD1. The CDR3 runs to 15 residues. Germline V gene sequence: CDR1 MDHEN, CDR2 SYDVKM. Germline trimming cut 6 bases from V and 4 bases from J; bases unmatched to any gene: 8. This chain's CDR3 is CASSLEDRGLYEQYF. In DNA, the CDR3 is TGTGCCAGCAGCCTAGAGGACAGGGGGCTATACGAGCAGTACTTC.

This clonotype was found many times. The chain couples TRBV6-5 to TRBJ2-2; perhaps TRBD1 as D (6 bases). CDR1 is MNHEY, CDR2 SVGAGI, per germline. The V and J ends lost 2 bases and 0 bases respectively, with 7 bases between them. The CDR3 contains 15 residues. The CDR3 here is CASSYTGSNTGELFF. CDR3 DNA sequence: TGTGCCAGCAGTTACACAGGGTCGAACACCGGGGAGCTGTTTTTT.